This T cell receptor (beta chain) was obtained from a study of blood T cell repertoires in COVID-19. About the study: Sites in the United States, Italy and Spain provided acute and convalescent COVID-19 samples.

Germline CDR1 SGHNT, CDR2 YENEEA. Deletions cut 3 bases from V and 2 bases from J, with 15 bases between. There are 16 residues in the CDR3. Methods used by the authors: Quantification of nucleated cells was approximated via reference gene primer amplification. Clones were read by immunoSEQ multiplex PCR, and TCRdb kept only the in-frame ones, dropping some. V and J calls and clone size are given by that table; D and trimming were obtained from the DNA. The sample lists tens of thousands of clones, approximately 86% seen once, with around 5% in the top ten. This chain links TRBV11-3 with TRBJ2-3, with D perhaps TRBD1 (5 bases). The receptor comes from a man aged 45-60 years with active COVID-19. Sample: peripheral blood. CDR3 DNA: TGTGCCAGCAGCTTTGGGGCCAAACCCCCCACAGATACGCAGTATTTT. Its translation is CASSFGAKPPTDTQYF.